Below are 27 T cell receptor beta chains sequenced from a single sample in a study of shared clonotypes between healthy human individuals. The table came from immunoSEQ multiplex PCR; TCRdb's copy has only in-frame clones and leaves some out. The top ten clones hold about 0.057% of a sample with hundreds of thousands of clones, 90% to 97% of them seen once. The sample comprised naive CD4+ T cells sorted from blood. The subset is: CD45RA+ positively selected. The receptors derive from a woman aged 30 to 39 in good health.

The chain couples TRBV28 to TRBJ1-1, with TRBD1 as a possible D gene (6 bases). This CDR3 is 13 amino acids long. V was trimmed by 10 bases and J by 1 base, leaving 13 bases between them. Germline V gene lookup returns CDR1 MDHEN and CDR2 SYDVKM. CDR3 DNA sequence: TGTGCCACCGGGGGGGGCCCGAACACTGAAGCTTTCTTT. Its protein product is CATGGGPNTEAFF. Looking up the rest from reference TRBV28 and TRBJ1-1 gives the full variable domain: DVKVTQSSRYLVKRTGEKVFLECVQDMDHENMFWYRQDPGLGLRLIYFSYDVKMKEKGDIPEGYSVSREKKERFSLILESASTNQTSMYLCATGGGPNTEAFFGQGTRLTVV.

This sequence joins TRBV11-2 and TRBJ1-2; D unresolved. Germline-derived CDR1 and CDR2 are SGHAT and FQNNGV. Trimming removed 0 bases at V and 8 bases at J, with 13 bases between. This CDR3 has 14 residues. The chain's CDR3 is CASSLEYPYRGYTF. The CDR3 DNA reads as TGTGCCAGCAGCTTAGAATACCCATACCGGGGCTACACCTTC.

The rearrangement links TRBV9 to TRBJ2-3; D gene unclear. Trimming took 0 bases from V and 6 from J, leaving 5 bases between them. The CDR3 spans 12 residues. CDR1 is SGDLS and CDR2 is YYNGEE in the germline V gene. CDR3 nucleotide sequence: TGTGCCAGCAGCGTAGGCGAGGATACGCAGTATTTT. Residues: CASSVGEDTQYF.

This rearrangement joins TRBV5-4 to TRBJ2-7; 10 positions match TRBD2. From germline, CDR1 is SGHNT and CDR2 YYREEE (reference sequence). The CDR3 consists of 17 residues. Trimming removed 4 bases from V and 2 bases from J; junction bases left unmatched: 12. DNA of the CDR3: TGTGCCAGCAGCCCCGGACTAGCGGCTCGAGGTGCCTACGAGCAGTACTTC. Amino acids: CASSPGLAARGAYEQYF.

V usage is TRBV28 and J usage is TRBJ1-5, with D possibly TRBD1 on 5 matching bases. The CDR3 totals 14 residues. V lost 4 bases and J 6 bases, leaving 13 bases between the germline ends. Germline V gives CDR1 MDHEN, CDR2 SYDVKM. The CDR3 coding sequence is TGTGCCAGCAGTTCCCAGGGTACAGGTCAGCCCCAGCATTTT. It encodes CASSSQGTGQPQHF.

The chain employs TRBV11-2 and TRBJ2-7; D possibly corresponds to TRBD2 (5 bases). Germline V gene sequence: CDR1 SGHAT, CDR2 FQNNGV. This CDR3 has 14 amino acids. Trimming took 6 bases from V and 3 from J, leaving 15 bases between them. The CDR3 DNA is TGTGCCAGCAGGAGGGCTGGCACCGACTACGAGCAGTACTTC. Translating it yields CASRRAGTDYEQYF. The full variable domain, completed using reference TRBV11-2 and TRBJ2-7, is EAGVAQSPRYKIIEKRQSVAFWCNPISGHATLYWYQQILGQGPKLLIQFQNNGVVDDSQLPKDRFSAERLKGVDSTLKIQPAKLEDSAVYLCASRRAGTDYEQYFGPGTRLTVT.

The rearrangement joins TRBV28 to TRBJ2-3; 8 nucleotides match TRBD2. The CDR3 runs 14 residues. The germline gives CDR1 MDHEN, CDR2 SYDVKM. V lost 10 bases, J lost 2 bases, and 8 bases stayed unmatched. CDR3 protein: CATQRERFTDTQYF. For the CDR3, the DNA is TGTGCCACCCAGCGGGAGCGGTTCACAGATACGCAGTATTTT.

The V call is TRBV7-2, the J call TRBJ2-5; D unclear. Germline V gene lookup returns CDR1 SGHTA and CDR2 FQGNSA. V lost 0 bases and J lost 4, with 9 bases in between. CDR3 length: 14 amino acids. The CDR3 sequence: CASSLAMYRETQYF. As DNA, the CDR3 is TGTGCCAGCAGCTTAGCGATGTATCGAGAGACCCAGTACTTC.

The V and J genes are TRBV10-2 and TRBJ1-1; D is undetermined. Germline V gene data show CDR1 as WSHSY and CDR2 as SAAADI. The CDR3 loop spans 14 amino acids. Between the trimmed V and J ends, which lost 7 bases and 4 bases, there was a span of 16 bases. The CDR3, as DNA: TGCGCCAGCATGTTCACGCCAATGGGCACTGAAGCTTTCTTT. As protein: CASMFTPMGTEAFF.

The chain carries TRBV5-1 and TRBJ2-3; 7 bases are a match to TRBD2. V lost 4 bases, J lost 2 bases, and 10 bases stayed unmatched. CDR1 and CDR2 (germline): SGHRS, YFSETQ. The CDR3 length is 16 residues. As DNA, the CDR3 is TGCGCCAGCAGCCCCCCCCGGGAGGCCTACACAGATACGCAGTATTTT. Its translation: CASSPPREAYTDTQYF.

The chain joins TRBV20-1 to TRBJ2-4; possibly TRBD2 for D (5 bases). Germline CDR1 is DFQATT and CDR2 is SNEGSKA (reference sequence). The CDR3 consists of 11 residues. Trimming removed 6 bases from V and 9 bases from J, with 12 bases in between. In DNA, the CDR3 is TGCAGTGCGAACCGAGAGGGCATTCAGTACTTC. This encodes CSANREGIQYF.

The chain is built from TRBV5-4 and TRBJ2-7, with TRBD2 matching 9 bases. Trimming at V came to 0 bases and at J to 2 bases, leaving 12 bases not matched to a gene. The CDR3 covers 18 residues. Per germline, CDR1 SGHNT and CDR2 YYREEE (reference sequence). The CDR3 nucleotides are TGTGCCAGCAGCTTGGTGCGCGCGGGAGGGCGGTTTGCCTACGAGCAGTACTTC. Its translation: CASSLVRAGGRFAYEQYF.

V gene TRBV4-1 combines with J gene TRBJ2-2; TRBD2 might be the D (6 bases). This CDR3 is built from 17 residues. Trimming removed 0 bases at V and 5 bases at J, with 16 bases between. CDR1 is MGHRA and CDR2 is YSYEKL in the germline V gene. CDR3 region: CASSQDGTGAVTGELFF. Written as DNA, the CDR3 is TGCGCCAGCAGCCAAGATGGAACGGGAGCGGTTACCGGGGAGCTGTTTTTT.

This rearrangement joins TRBV4-1 to TRBJ2-7, with 8 bases aligning to TRBD2. CDR3 length equals 21 residues. CDR1 is MGHRA and CDR2 is YSYEKL in the germline V gene. V lost 0 bases, J lost 1 base, and 20 bases stayed unmatched. The DNA of the CDR3 is TGCGCCAGCAGCCAAGATAAGACGGTTTACCGACGGGAGGGCTTGTCCTACGAGCAGTACTTC. It encodes CASSQDKTVYRREGLSYEQYF.

The CDR3: CSVTGAPRSDTQYF. CDR3 nucleotides: TGCAGCGTTACTGGGGCCCCGAGGTCAGATACGCAGTATTTT. The gene calls are TRBV29-1 and TRBJ2-3; D is possibly TRBD1 (5 bases). There are 14 residues in the CDR3. V shed 5 bases and J shed 4 bases, with 16 bases lying between them. Germline V gene lookup returns CDR1 SQVTM and CDR2 ANQGSEA.

The chain combines TRBV19 with TRBJ1-4; D is perhaps TRBD1 (5 bases). CDR1 is LNHDA and CDR2 is SQIVND in the germline V gene (reference sequence). This CDR3 comprises 14 residues. V was trimmed by 3 bases and J by 4 bases, leaving 9 bases between them. The CDR3 bases are TGTGCCAGTAGTATCGGGACCTATAATGAAAAACTGTTTTTT. Encoded protein: CASSIGTYNEKLFF. Full variable domain (outside the CDR3, taken from reference TRBV19 and TRBJ1-4): DGGITQSPKYLFRKEGQNVTLSCEQNLNHDAMYWYRQDPGQGLRLIYYSQIVNDFQKGDIAEGYSVSREKKESFPLTVTSAQKNPTAFYLCASSIGTYNEKLFFGSGTQLSVL.

This chain links TRBV19 with TRBJ1-2; the match to TRBD1 covers 10 bases. Germline CDR1 LNHDA, CDR2 SQIVND (reference sequence). The CDR3 extends over 14 amino acids. Trimming cost V 5 bases and J 7 bases; bases outside gene matches: 7. CDR3 in amino acids: CASSVSGTGVGYTF. The CDR3 DNA reads TGTGCCAGTAGTGTCTCCGGGACAGGGGTTGGCTACACCTTC. Supplemented by reference TRBV19 and TRBJ1-2, the full variable domain reads DGGITQSPKYLFRKEGQNVTLSCEQNLNHDAMYWYRQDPGQGLRLIYYSQIVNDFQKGDIAEGYSVSREKKESFPLTVTSAQKNPTAFYLCASSVSGTGVGYTFGSGTRLTVV.

The chain uses TRBV5-4 and TRBJ1-2; D perhaps matches TRBD1 (5 bases). The V and J ends lost 1 base and 6 bases respectively, with 13 bases between them. Germline V gene sequence: CDR1 SGHNT, CDR2 YYREEE (reference sequence). The CDR3 has 14 residues. CDR3 bases: TGTGCCAGCAGCTTGATACCAGGGTTGCATGGCTACACCTTC. Protein sequence: CASSLIPGLHGYTF.

This clone was seen once. V usage is TRBV7-6 and J usage is TRBJ2-1; D remains unclear. Trimming cost V 5 bases and J 10 bases, with 9 bases left between them. This CDR3 has 11 amino acids. Germline loops: CDR1 SGHVS, CDR2 FNYEAQ. CDR3 region: CASSPQYEQFF. In DNA, the CDR3 is TGTGCCAGCAGCCCTCAGTACGAGCAGTTCTTC.

In its sample, this clone was seen once. CDR3: CASSRTGTRSTDTQYF. The CDR3 bases are TGTGCCAGCAGCCGTACCGGGACTAGGAGCACAGATACGCAGTATTTT. The rearrangement joins TRBV7-9 to TRBJ2-3, with 8 bases that match TRBD2. This CDR3 spans 16 amino acids. V lost 5 bases to trimming and J lost 0 bases; unmatched junction nucleotides: 7. The germline V gene encodes CDR1 SEHNR and CDR2 FQNEAQ (reference sequence).

The gene calls are TRBV2 and TRBJ2-1, with unresolved D. Germline loops: CDR1 SNHLY, CDR2 FYNNEI. Trimming took 8 bases from V and 12 from J, leaving 11 bases between them. The length of the CDR3 is 10 residues. DNA of the CDR3: TGTGCCAGCGGAAAAACGGGGCAGTTCTTC. Its protein product is CASGKTGQFF.

The chain combines TRBV11-2 with TRBJ2-3, with 11 bases aligning to TRBD1. Looked up from germline, CDR1 is SGHAT and CDR2 is FQNNGV. V lost 0 bases, J lost 3 bases, and 2 bases stayed unmatched. The CDR3 extends over 16 amino acids. The CDR3 nucleotides are TGTGCCAGCAGCTTAGATGGGACAGGGGGGACAGATACGCAGTATTTT. Translation gives CASSLDGTGGTDTQYF. The full variable domain, with the rest looked up from reference TRBV11-2 and TRBJ2-3, is EAGVAQSPRYKIIEKRQSVAFWCNPISGHATLYWYQQILGQGPKLLIQFQNNGVVDDSQLPKDRFSAERLKGVDSTLKIQPAKLEDSAVYLCASSLDGTGGTDTQYFGPGTRLTVL.

The genes are TRBV19 and TRBJ2-3; no reliable D call. CDR1 LNHDA and CDR2 SQIVND come from the germline V gene (reference sequence). V lost 6 bases and J lost 4, with 14 bases in between. The CDR3 runs 14 residues. Written as DNA, the CDR3 is TGTGCCAGTAGGTACAGTGCTGCCCCAGATACGCAGTATTTT. This encodes CASRYSAAPDTQYF.

This clone was found once. This chain uses TRBV28 with TRBJ1-5, with no clear D. The V gene lost 5 bases and the J gene lost 2 bases, with 16 bases spanning the gap. The CDR3 extends over 16 amino acids. Germline V gene data show CDR1 as MDHEN and CDR2 as SYDVKM. The CDR3 bases are TGTGCCAGCAGTCCAAGAGATTTCCTAGGCAATCAGCCCCAGCATTTT. Its translation is CASSPRDFLGNQPQHF.

The chain uses TRBV7-9 and TRBJ2-7; D unclear. V gave up 3 bases and J gave up 7 bases, with 10 bases separating them. CDR3 size: 12 residues. CDR1 and CDR2 from the germline V gene are SEHNR and FQNEAQ (reference sequence). CDR3 loop: CASSLFVGEQYF. The CDR3 DNA sequence: TGTGCCAGCAGCTTGTTTGTCGGGGAGCAGTACTTC.

The rearrangement links TRBV19 to TRBJ2-1, with D tentatively TRBD2 (6 bases). The CDR3 runs to 13 residues. V was clipped by 7 bases and J by 8 bases, with 15 bases between them. Germline loops: CDR1 LNHDA, CDR2 SQIVND (reference sequence). The CDR3 coding sequence is TGTGCCAGTACCCCACCAATAGCGGATGAGCAGTTCTTC. Residues: CASTPPIADEQFF.

The chain combines TRBV2 with TRBJ2-5, with 8 positions matching TRBD1. The J call may be incorrect, as the DNA end agrees better with TRBJ2-7. This CDR3 is 14 amino acids long. Germline V gene data show CDR1 as SNHLY and CDR2 as FYNNEI. The CDR3 bases are TGTGCCAGCCGGGGGCAGGGGGCGTCCGGCGAGCAGTACTTC. Encoded protein: CASRGQGASGEQYF.